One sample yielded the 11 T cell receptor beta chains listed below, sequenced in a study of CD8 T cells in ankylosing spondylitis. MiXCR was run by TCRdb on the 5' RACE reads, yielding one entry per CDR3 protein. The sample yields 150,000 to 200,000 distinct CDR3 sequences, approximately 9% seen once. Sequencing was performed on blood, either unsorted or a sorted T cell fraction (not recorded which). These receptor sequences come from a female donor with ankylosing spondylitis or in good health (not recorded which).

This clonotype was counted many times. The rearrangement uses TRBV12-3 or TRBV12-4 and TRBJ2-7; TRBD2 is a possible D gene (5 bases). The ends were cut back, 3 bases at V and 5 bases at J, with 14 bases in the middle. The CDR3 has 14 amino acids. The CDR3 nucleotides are TGTGCCAGCAGTTTCGCGGGCGCTACGGACGAGCAGTACTTC. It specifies CASSFAGATDEQYF.

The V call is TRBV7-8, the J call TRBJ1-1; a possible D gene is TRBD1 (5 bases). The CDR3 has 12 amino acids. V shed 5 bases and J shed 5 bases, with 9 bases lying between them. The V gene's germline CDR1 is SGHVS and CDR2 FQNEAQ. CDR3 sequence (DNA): TGTGCCAGCAGCGATGGGGGGACTGAAGCTTTCTTT. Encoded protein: CASSDGGTEAFF.

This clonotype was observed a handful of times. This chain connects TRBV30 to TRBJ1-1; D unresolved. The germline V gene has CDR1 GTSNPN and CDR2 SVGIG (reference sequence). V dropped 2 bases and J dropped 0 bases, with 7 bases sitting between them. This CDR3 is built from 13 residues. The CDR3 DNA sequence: TGTGCCTGGAGTATAGCCATGAACACTGAAGCTTTCTTT. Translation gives CAWSIAMNTEAFF.

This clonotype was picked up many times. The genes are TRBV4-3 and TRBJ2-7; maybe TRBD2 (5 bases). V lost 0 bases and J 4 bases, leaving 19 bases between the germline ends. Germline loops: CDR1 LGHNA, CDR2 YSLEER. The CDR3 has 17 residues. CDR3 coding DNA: TGCGCCAGCAGCCAAGAGCCCCCTGGACTCGGGATTTACGAGCAGTACTTC. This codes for CASSQEPPGLGIYEQYF.

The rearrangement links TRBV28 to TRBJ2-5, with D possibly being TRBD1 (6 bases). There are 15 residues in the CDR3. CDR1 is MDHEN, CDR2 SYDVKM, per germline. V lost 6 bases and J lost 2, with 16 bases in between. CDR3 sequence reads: CASSPTGHQQETQYF. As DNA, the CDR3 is TGTGCCAGCAGCCCCACGGGACACCAACAAGAGACCCAGTACTTC. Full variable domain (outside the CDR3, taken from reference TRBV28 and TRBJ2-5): DVKVTQSSRYLVKRTGEKVFLECVQDMDHENMFWYRQDPGLGLRLIYFSYDVKMKEKGDIPEGYSVSREKKERFSLILESASTNQTSMYLCASSPTGHQQETQYFGPGTRLLVL.

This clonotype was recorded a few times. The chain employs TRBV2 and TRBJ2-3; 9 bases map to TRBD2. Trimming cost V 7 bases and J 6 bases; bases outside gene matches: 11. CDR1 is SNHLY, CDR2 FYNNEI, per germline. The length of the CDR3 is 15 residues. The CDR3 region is CASTWGREGRDTQYF. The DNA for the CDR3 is TGTGCCAGCACGTGGGGGCGGGAGGGCCGGGATACGCAGTATTTT.

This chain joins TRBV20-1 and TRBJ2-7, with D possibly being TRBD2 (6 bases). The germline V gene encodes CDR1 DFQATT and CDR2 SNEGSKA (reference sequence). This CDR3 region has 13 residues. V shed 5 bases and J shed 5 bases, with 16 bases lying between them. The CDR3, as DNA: TGCAGTGCTGAGCTACTAGCTATGAACGAGCAGTACTTC. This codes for CSAELLAMNEQYF.

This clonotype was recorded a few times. In DNA form, the CDR3 reads TGTGCCAGCAGCTATACACCATCTTCTAGCGGTTCCTACGAGCAGTACTTC. It specifies CASSYTPSSSGSYEQYF. J is TRBJ2-7 and V is TRBV5-6, with 7 bases identical to TRBD2. The V gene end was trimmed by 3 bases and the J gene end by 1 base; junction bases not matched to a gene: 13. The CDR3 totals 17 residues. CDR1 SGHDT and CDR2 YYEEEE come from the germline V gene. The full variable domain, with the rest looked up from reference TRBV5-6 and TRBJ2-7, is DAGVTQSPTHLIKTRGQQVTLRCSPKSGHDTVSWYQQALGQGPQFIFQYYEEEERQRGNFPDRFSGHQFPNYSSELNVNALLLGDSALYLCASSYTPSSSGSYEQYFGPGTRLTVT.

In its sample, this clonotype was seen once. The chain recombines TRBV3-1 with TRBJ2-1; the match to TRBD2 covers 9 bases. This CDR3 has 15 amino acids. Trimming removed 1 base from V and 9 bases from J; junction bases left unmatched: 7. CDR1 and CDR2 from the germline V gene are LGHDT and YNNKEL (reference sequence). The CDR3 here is CASSQGRGLASEQFF. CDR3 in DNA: TGTGCCAGCAGCCAAGGACGGGGACTAGCCAGTGAGCAGTTCTTC.

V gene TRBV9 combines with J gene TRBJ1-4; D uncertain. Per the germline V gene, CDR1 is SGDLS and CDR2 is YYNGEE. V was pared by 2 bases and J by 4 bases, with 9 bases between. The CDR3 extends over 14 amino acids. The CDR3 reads CASSVDGINEKLFF. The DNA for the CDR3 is TGTGCCAGCAGCGTGGACGGGATTAATGAAAAACTGTTTTTT.

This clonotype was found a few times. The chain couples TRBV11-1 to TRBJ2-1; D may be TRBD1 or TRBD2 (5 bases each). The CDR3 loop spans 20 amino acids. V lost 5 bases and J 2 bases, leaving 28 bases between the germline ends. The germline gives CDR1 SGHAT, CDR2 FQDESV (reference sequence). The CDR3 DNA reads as TGTGCCAGCAGCCCGACACCGGGACCTACTCCGCGTCACCCCTACAATGAGCAGTTCTTC. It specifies CASSPTPGPTPRHPYNEQFF.